Listed here are 24 T cell receptor beta chains from one sample, sequenced in a study of OX40 agonist ivuxolimab in advanced cancers. The table came from immunoSEQ multiplex PCR; TCRdb's copy has only in-frame clones and leaves some out. The top ten clones hold over 0.6% of a sample with approximately 99,000 clones, approximately 89% of them seen once. The source material was CD4+ or CD8+ T cells sorted from blood, sampled in a trial of the OX40 agonist ivuxolimab. The receptors here all came from an adult with an advanced solid tumor such as melanoma, head and neck, liver or kidney cancer.

This chain connects TRBV5-1 to TRBJ2-3; 8 nucleotides agree with TRBD2. This CDR3 has 18 residues. V lost 4 bases to trimming and J lost 0 bases; unmatched junction nucleotides: 13. The germline V gene encodes CDR1 SGHRS and CDR2 YFSETQ. CDR3 in amino acids: CASSPFGGGTSSTDTQYF. In nucleotides, the CDR3 is TGCGCCAGCAGCCCGTTCGGCGGGGGGACTTCTAGCACAGATACGCAGTATTTT.

The CDR3: CASSAHRGRQETQYF. The CDR3 coding sequence is TGTGCCAGCAGCGCCCACAGGGGACGCCAAGAGACCCAGTACTTC. V and J are TRBV9 and TRBJ2-5; TRBD1 aligns across 7 bases. CDR3 length equals 15 residues. V shed 3 bases and J 1 base; nucleotides not matched to a gene: 6. Germline CDR1 and CDR2: SGDLS and YYNGEE.

This clone rates as medium-sized. CDR3 residues: CASIGDRGYGYTF. CDR3 nucleotide sequence: TGTGCCAGCATAGGTGACAGGGGCTATGGCTACACCTTC. V and J are TRBV5-4 and TRBJ1-2; 8 bases align to TRBD1. CDR1 is SGHNT, CDR2 YYREEE, per germline (reference sequence). The junction had 5 bases not matched to a gene; V was cut back by 6 bases and J by 4 bases. The CDR3 is made up of 13 amino acids.

Concerning this clone: The sample holds other DNA sequences that translate to the same CDR3. The chain uses TRBV15 and TRBJ1-1; possibly TRBD1 for D (5 bases). V lost 0 bases and J lost 2, with 7 bases in between. The CDR3 has 14 residues. Germline lookup yields CDR1 LNHNV and CDR2 YYDKDF (reference sequence). CDR3 loop: CATSRDRGNTEAFF. CDR3 coding DNA: TGTGCCACCAGCAGAGATAGGGGTAACACTGAAGCTTTCTTT.

This chain connects TRBV5-4 to TRBJ2-7, with D perhaps matching TRBD2 (6 bases). Germline CDR1 SGHNT, CDR2 YYREEE (reference sequence). The V gene lost 4 bases and the J gene lost 2 bases, with 13 bases spanning the gap. The CDR3 sequence is 14 residues long. CDR3 residues: CASSGEAYAYEQYF. CDR3 DNA sequence: TGTGCCAGCAGCGGGGAGGCCTATGCCTACGAGCAGTACTTC.

This chain joins TRBV29-1 and TRBJ2-5; tentative D call: TRBD1 (5 bases). The CDR3 totals 12 residues. Germline values: CDR1 SQVTM, CDR2 ANQGSEA. Trimming removed 0 bases from V and 5 bases from J, with 7 bases in between. For the CDR3, the DNA is TGCAGCGTTGAAGACAGGGCGGAGACCCAGTACTTC. Its translation: CSVEDRAETQYF.

This chain uses TRBV18 with TRBJ2-3; D might be TRBD1 (5 bases). Per germline, CDR1 KGHSH and CDR2 LQKENI. CDR3 length: 13 residues. V was trimmed by 3 bases and J by 4 bases, leaving 8 bases between them. The CDR3 sequence: CASSPGASDTQYF. The CDR3 bases are TGTGCCAGCTCACCTGGGGCTTCAGATACGCAGTATTTT.

V gene TRBV11-3 combines with J gene TRBJ2-7; TRBD1 might be the D (5 bases). The CDR3 consists of 13 residues. Trimming pared 5 bases from V and 5 bases from J, leaving 13 bases between. The germline gives CDR1 SGHNT, CDR2 YENEEA. Written as DNA, the CDR3 is TGTGCCAGCAGCCGATCAGGGTTGGACGAGCAGTACTTC. This gives the protein CASSRSGLDEQYF.

The chain recombines TRBV18 with TRBJ1-2; 8 bases fit TRBD1. The trim removed 6 bases at V and 1 base at J, leaving 10 bases unmatched. The CDR3 contains 16 residues. Germline CDR1 reads KGHSH; CDR2 reads LQKENI. In DNA, the CDR3 is TGTGCCAGCTCGGCGGTGCGGGACAGGCATAACTATGGCTACACCTTC. Translation gives CASSAVRDRHNYGYTF.

V is TRBV6-4 and J is TRBJ1-2; 8 nucleotides line up with TRBD1. Germline CDR1 and CDR2: MRHNA and SNTAGT. V dropped 1 base and J dropped 8; count of bases not matched to a gene: 15. This CDR3 comprises 17 residues. This chain's CDR3 is CASSDWGGPGGYGGYTF. CDR3 bases: TGTGCCAGCAGTGACTGGGGAGGTCCAGGGGGCTACGGGGGCTACACCTTC.

The chain combines TRBV30 with TRBJ1-1; tentative D call: TRBD1 (5 bases). V was pared by 2 bases and J by 2 bases, with 9 bases between. Per germline, CDR1 GTSNPN and CDR2 SVGIG (reference sequence). The CDR3 loop spans 13 amino acids. In DNA form, the CDR3 reads TGTGCCTGGAGTTATACAGGTAACACTGAAGCTTTCTTT. Its protein product is CAWSYTGNTEAFF.

The chain recombines TRBV5-1 with TRBJ1-3; D ambiguous. CDR1 and CDR2 (germline): SGHRS, YFSETQ. The CDR3 extends over 16 amino acids. V lost 4 bases and J lost 2, with 16 bases in between. This chain's CDR3 is CASSPTGSGAGNTIYF. The CDR3 DNA follows: TGCGCCAGCAGCCCCACGGGGTCTGGAGCTGGAAACACCATATATTTT. The variable domain in full, completed from reference TRBV5-1 and TRBJ1-3, reads KAGVTQTPRYLIKTRGQQVTLSCSPISGHRSVSWYQQTPGQGLQFLFEYFSETQRNKGNFPGRFSGRQFSNSRSEMNVSTLELGDSALYLCASSPTGSGAGNTIYFGEGSWLTVV.

This chain connects TRBV9 to TRBJ2-3; either TRBD1 or TRBD2 may supply D (5 bases each). Deletions cut 4 bases from V and 1 base from J, with 16 bases between. The CDR3 runs 16 residues. Germline V CDR1 and CDR2: SGDLS, YYNGEE. Written as DNA, the CDR3 is TGTGCCAGCAGCCCCCAGGGCGACTACCGCACAGATACGCAGTATTTT. It is translated as CASSPQGDYRTDTQYF. The full variable domain, completed using reference TRBV9 and TRBJ2-3, is DSGVTQTPKHLITATGQRVTLRCSPRSGDLSVYWYQQSLDQGLQFLIQYYNGEERAKGNILERFSAQQFPDLHSELNLSSLELGDSALYFCASSPQGDYRTDTQYFGPGTRLTVL.

CDR3 coding DNA: TGTGCCAGCAGCCCGAACCCGCTGGCGGGAATGTACAATGAGCAGTTCTTC. This sequence encodes CASSPNPLAGMYNEQFF. This sequence joins TRBV7-3 and TRBJ2-1, with a possible D match to TRBD2 (6 bases). The CDR3 runs 17 residues. Germline V gives CDR1 SGHTA, CDR2 FQGTGA. Between the trimmed V and J ends, which lost 5 bases and 4 bases, there was a span of 21 bases.

This sequence joins TRBV19 and TRBJ2-2, with 8 nucleotides matching TRBD1. The CDR3 contains 15 residues. Germline lookup yields CDR1 LNHDA and CDR2 SQIVND (reference sequence). Losses at the gene ends were 6 bases for V and 1 base for J; bases not matched to a gene: 4. The CDR3 spells CASRRGTGNTGELFF. DNA of the CDR3: TGTGCCAGTAGGCGCGGGACAGGGAACACCGGGGAGCTGTTTTTT.

The V gene is TRBV19, the J gene TRBJ2-1; no definite D call. V dropped 10 bases and J dropped 8 bases, with 21 bases sitting between them. The length of the CDR3 is 14 residues. Germline V CDR1 and CDR2: LNHDA, SQIVND (reference sequence). The CDR3 sequence is CATNHRARSDEQFF. The CDR3 DNA sequence: TGTGCCACTAACCACCGGGCCCGTTCCGATGAGCAGTTCTTC.

Only one count was recorded for this clone. This sequence joins TRBV11-2 and TRBJ2-4; possible D gene TRBD2, 5 bases. There are 12 residues in the CDR3. Germline CDR1 is SGHAT and CDR2 is FQNNGV. Trimming left V 5 bases short and J 11 bases short, with 13 bases between. CDR3 protein: CASSPGLAVQYF. The DNA of the CDR3 is TGTGCCAGCAGCCCAGGCCTAGCCGTTCAGTACTTC.

The sample holds a few counts of this clone. The genes are TRBV11-3 and TRBJ1-4, with unresolved D. From germline, CDR1 is SGHNT and CDR2 YENEEA. Trimming took off 2 bases at V and 7 bases at J, with 8 bases between the two ends. The CDR3 has 13 amino acids. The CDR3 protein is CASSLTVGEKLFF. The CDR3 bases are TGTGCCAGCAGCTTAACTGTGGGTGAAAAACTGTTTTTT.

The chain links TRBV4-1 to TRBJ2-1; 7 nucleotides line up with TRBD1. This CDR3 is built from 14 residues. The trim removed 4 bases at V and 6 bases at J, leaving 6 bases unmatched. Looked up from germline, CDR1 is MGHRA and CDR2 is YSYEKL. For the CDR3, the DNA is TGCGCCAGCAGCCCCGAGGGGGCGCGCAATGAGCAGTTCTTC. Translation gives CASSPEGARNEQFF.

The V and J genes are TRBV9 and TRBJ2-7; 8 positions match TRBD1. The CDR3 is 13 residues long. Germline V gene data show CDR1 as SGDLS and CDR2 as YYNGEE. V shed 3 bases and J 7 bases; nucleotides not matched to a gene: 6. CDR3 loop: CASSAGQGGEQYF. CDR3 coding DNA: TGTGCCAGCAGCGCCGGACAGGGTGGGGAGCAGTACTTC.

The chain carries TRBV9 and TRBJ2-2; 10 bases are a match to TRBD2. Germline V gene sequence: CDR1 SGDLS, CDR2 YYNGEE. V lost 4 bases, J lost 6 bases, and 3 bases stayed unmatched. The CDR3 has 14 residues. CDR3 nucleotides: TGTGCCAGCAGCAAAGCGGGGGGGCCCGGGGAGCTGTTTTTT. Translation: CASSKAGGPGELFF.

The chain couples TRBV27 to TRBJ2-5, with 10 bases aligning to TRBD1. Germline V gene lookup returns CDR1 MNHEY and CDR2 SMNVEV (reference sequence). The V gene end was trimmed by 1 base and the J gene end by 3 bases; junction bases not matched to a gene: 2. The CDR3 extends over 15 amino acids. The CDR3 nucleotides read TGTGCCAGCAGTTTATTGGGACAGGGGAAAGAGACCCAGTACTTC. It specifies CASSLLGQGKETQYF.

This clone appeared once. The chain carries TRBV6-1 and TRBJ1-4; 8 bases are a match to TRBD1. This CDR3 has 14 residues. V was clipped by 6 bases and J by 7 bases; unmatched bases: 7. Germline CDR1 reads MNHNS; CDR2 reads SASEGT. The CDR3 DNA is TGTGCCAGCAGACCGGGACAGGTGCCTGAAAAACTGTTTTTT. It is translated as CASRPGQVPEKLFF.

The sample holds one count of this clone. J is TRBJ1-2 and V is TRBV18, with D perhaps TRBD1 (5 bases). CDR1 and CDR2 from the germline V gene are KGHSH and LQKENI. Trimming removed 3 bases at V and 1 base at J, with 12 bases between. The CDR3 totals 15 residues. CDR3 protein: CASSPLRDGNYGYTF. CDR3 coding DNA: TGTGCCAGCTCACCTCTCCGGGACGGTAACTATGGCTACACCTTC.